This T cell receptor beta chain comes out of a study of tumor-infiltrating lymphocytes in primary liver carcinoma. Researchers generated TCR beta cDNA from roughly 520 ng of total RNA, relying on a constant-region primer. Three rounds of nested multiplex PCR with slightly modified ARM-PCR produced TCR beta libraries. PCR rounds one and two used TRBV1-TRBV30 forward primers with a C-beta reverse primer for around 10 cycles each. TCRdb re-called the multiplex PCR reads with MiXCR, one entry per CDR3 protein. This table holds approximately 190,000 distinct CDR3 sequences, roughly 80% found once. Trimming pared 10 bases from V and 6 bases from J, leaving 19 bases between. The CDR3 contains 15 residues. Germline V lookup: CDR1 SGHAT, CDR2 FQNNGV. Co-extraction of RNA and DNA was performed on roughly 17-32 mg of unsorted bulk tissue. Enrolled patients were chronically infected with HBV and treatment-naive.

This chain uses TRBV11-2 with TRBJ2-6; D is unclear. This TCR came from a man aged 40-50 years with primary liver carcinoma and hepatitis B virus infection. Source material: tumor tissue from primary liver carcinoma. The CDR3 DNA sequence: TGTGCCACCCAGCGACCGCGTTATGAGGCCAACGTCCTGACTTTC. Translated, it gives CATQRPRYEANVLTF.